These 12 T cell receptor beta chains were sequenced from one sample in a study of blood T cell repertoires in COVID-19. Produced via immunoSEQ multiplex PCR; TCRdb's table is partial and in-frame only. The sample has approximately 310,000 clones; about 89% are singletons. Sequenced sample: peripheral blood. These receptors were taken from a woman aged 50 to 60 who had recovered from COVID-19.

This chain connects TRBV11-3 to TRBJ1-1; 8 bases map to TRBD1. V gave up 5 bases and J gave up 1 base; unmatched junction bases: 6. The CDR3 consists of 15 residues. Germline lookup yields CDR1 SGHNT and CDR2 YENEEA. CDR3 region: CASSIGGQGNTEAFF. DNA for the CDR3: TGTGCCAGCAGCATAGGTGGACAGGGGAACACTGAAGCTTTCTTT.

This chain connects TRBV3-1 (or the pseudogene TRBV3-2) to TRBJ1-1; the match to TRBD1 covers 8 bases. Trimming took 3 bases from V and 8 from J; bases not matched to a gene: 5. In germline, CDR1 is LGHDT, CDR2 YNNKEL (reference sequence). The CDR3 has 13 residues. The CDR3 is CASSHGTGREAFF. The CDR3 nucleotides are TGTGCCAGCAGCCATGGGACAGGCAGGGAAGCTTTCTTT.

This chain links TRBV9 with TRBJ2-3; 8 bases fit TRBD1. Germline assignment: CDR1 SGDLS and CDR2 YYNGEE. The CDR3 runs 14 residues. With V trimmed by 4 bases and J by 2 bases, 3 bases remained unmatched. This chain's CDR3 is CASSPTGDTDTQYF. The CDR3 nucleotides read TGTGCCAGCAGCCCGACAGGGGACACAGATACGCAGTATTTT.

The J gene is TRBJ2-7, the V gene TRBV13, with 8 bases fitting TRBD1. The V and J ends lost 0 bases and 9 bases, in that order; junction bases with no gene match: 7. This CDR3 region has 14 residues. Germline CDR1 PRHDT, CDR2 FYEKMQ (reference sequence). Written as DNA, the CDR3 is TGTGCCAGCAGCTTAGGCAACAGGGGGGCCGCGCAGTACTTC. It yields the protein CASSLGNRGAAQYF.

CDR3 in amino acids: CASSTTDRVGNTIYF. The CDR3 DNA sequence: TGTGCCAGCAGCACGACAGACAGAGTTGGAAACACCATATATTTT. The V and J genes are TRBV7-8 and TRBJ1-3; the D gene is possibly TRBD1 (5 bases). This CDR3 is built from 15 residues. The V end was cut by 5 bases, the J end by 3 bases, with 14 bases between. CDR1 is SGHVS, CDR2 FQNEAQ, per germline.

The chain joins TRBV5-4 to TRBJ1-1; 9 positions agree with TRBD1. Germline values: CDR1 SGHNT, CDR2 YYREEE (reference sequence). V dropped 7 bases and J dropped 1; count of bases not matched to a gene: 8. The CDR3 runs 15 residues. The DNA of the CDR3 is TGTGCCAGCCGTCCCGGGACAGGGAGGAACACTGAAGCTTTCTTT. Translating it yields CASRPGTGRNTEAFF.

This sequence joins TRBV9 and TRBJ1-4; perhaps TRBD1 as D (5 bases). The length of the CDR3 is 14 residues. CDR1 SGDLS and CDR2 YYNGEE come from the germline V gene. Trimming stripped 2 bases from V and 2 bases from J, with 7 bases between. The CDR3 nucleotides are TGTGCCAGCAGCGTGGAGGGGACTAATGAAAAACTGTTTTTT. Protein: CASSVEGTNEKLFF. Based on the CDR3 plus reference TRBV9 and TRBJ1-4, the full variable domain is DSGVTQTPKHLITATGQRVTLRCSPRSGDLSVYWYQQSLDQGLQFLIQYYNGEERAKGNILERFSAQQFPDLHSELNLSSLELGDSALYFCASSVEGTNEKLFFGSGTQLSVL.

The sample holds a few counts of this clone. The chain has TRBV5-1 and TRBJ2-7; 10 nucleotides line up with TRBD2. This CDR3 spans 15 amino acids. Germline V gene sequence: CDR1 SGHRS, CDR2 YFSETQ. V was clipped by 2 bases and J by 7 bases; unmatched bases: 9. This CDR3 is CASSFFLAGVGEQYF. The CDR3 DNA sequence: TGCGCCAGCAGCTTCTTTCTAGCGGGAGTCGGGGAGCAGTACTTC. The full variable domain, completed using reference TRBV5-1 and TRBJ2-7, is KAGVTQTPRYLIKTRGQQVTLSCSPISGHRSVSWYQQTPGQGLQFLFEYFSETQRNKGNFPGRFSGRQFSNSRSEMNVSTLELGDSALYLCASSFFLAGVGEQYFGPGTRLTVT.

The chain has TRBV5-1 and TRBJ2-3; 13 bases match TRBD2. With V trimmed by 3 bases and J by 4 bases, 5 bases remained unmatched. The CDR3 is 16 amino acids. Germline values: CDR1 SGHRS, CDR2 YFSETQ. The CDR3 here is CASSSGTSGAPDTQYF. CDR3 nucleotide sequence: TGCGCCAGCAGCTCCGGGACTAGCGGGGCCCCAGATACGCAGTATTTT.

The chain is built from TRBV6-5 and TRBJ1-1; 7 bases are shared with TRBD1. Trimming removed 10 bases from V and 0 bases from J; junction bases left unmatched: 5. Per the germline V gene, CDR1 is MNHEY and CDR2 is SVGAGI. The CDR3 contains 13 residues. The CDR3 sequence: CATPGQMNTEAFF. The CDR3 DNA sequence: TGTGCCACCCCGGGACAGATGAACACTGAAGCTTTCTTT.

This clone has a single count. V usage is TRBV5-5 and J usage is TRBJ2-1; TRBD2 aligns across 9 bases. Trimming at V came to 7 bases and at J to 1 base, leaving 12 bases not matched to a gene. Per the germline V gene, CDR1 is SGHKS and CDR2 is YYEKEE (reference sequence). This CDR3 has 17 residues. The CDR3 DNA reads as TGTGCCAGCGGGGGAGCGGGAGGCCCCTTTTCCTACAATGAGCAGTTCTTC. Its protein is CASGGAGGPFSYNEQFF.

The chain recombines TRBV7-3 with TRBJ1-1, with 10 positions matching TRBD1. Germline values: CDR1 SGHTA, CDR2 FQGTGA. This CDR3 spans 14 amino acids. The ends lost 1 base at V and 4 bases at J; junction bases unmatched: 0. This CDR3 reads CASSLRDRGTEAFF. CDR3 in DNA: TGTGCCAGCAGCTTAAGGGACAGGGGCACTGAAGCTTTCTTT.